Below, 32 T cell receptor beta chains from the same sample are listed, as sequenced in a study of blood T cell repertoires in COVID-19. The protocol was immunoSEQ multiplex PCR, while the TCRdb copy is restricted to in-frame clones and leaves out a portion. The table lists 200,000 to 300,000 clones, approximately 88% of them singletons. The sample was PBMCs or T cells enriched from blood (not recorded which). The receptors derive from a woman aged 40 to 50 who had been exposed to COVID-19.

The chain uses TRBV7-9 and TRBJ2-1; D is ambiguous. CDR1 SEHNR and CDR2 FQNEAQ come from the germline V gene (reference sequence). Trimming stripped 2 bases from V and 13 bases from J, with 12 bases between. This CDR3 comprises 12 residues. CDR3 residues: CASSLNSVEQFF. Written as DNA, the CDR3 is TGTGCCAGCAGCTTAAATTCTGTAGAACAGTTCTTC.

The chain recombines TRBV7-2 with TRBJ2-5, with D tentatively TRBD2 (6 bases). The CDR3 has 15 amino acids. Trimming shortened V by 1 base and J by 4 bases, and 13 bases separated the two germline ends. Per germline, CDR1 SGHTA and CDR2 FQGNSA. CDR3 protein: CASSLGGTSGETQYF. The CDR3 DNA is TGTGCCAGCAGCTTAGGAGGGACTTCCGGAGAGACCCAGTACTTC.

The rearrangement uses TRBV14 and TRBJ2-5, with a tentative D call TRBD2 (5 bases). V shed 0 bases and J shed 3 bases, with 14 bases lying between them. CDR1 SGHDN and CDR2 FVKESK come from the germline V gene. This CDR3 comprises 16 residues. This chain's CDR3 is CASSQDTWFSEETQYF. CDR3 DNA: TGTGCCAGCAGCCAAGATACCTGGTTTAGCGAAGAGACCCAGTACTTC.

Written as DNA, the CDR3 is TGTGCCAGCAGTCCGGAGTTCGGGCAGCCCCAGCATTTT. Translated: CASSPEFGQPQHF. The genes are TRBV6-4 and TRBJ1-5; D is unresolved. V was clipped by 5 bases and J by 7 bases, with 12 bases between them. The CDR3 has 13 amino acids. Looked up from germline, CDR1 is MRHNA and CDR2 is SNTAGT.

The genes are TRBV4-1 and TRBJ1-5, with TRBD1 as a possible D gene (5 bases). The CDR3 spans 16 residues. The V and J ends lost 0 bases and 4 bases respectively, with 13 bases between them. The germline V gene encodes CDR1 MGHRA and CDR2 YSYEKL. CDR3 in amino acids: CASSQDGRVGNQPQHF. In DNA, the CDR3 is TGCGCCAGCAGCCAAGATGGCAGGGTGGGGAATCAGCCCCAGCATTTT.

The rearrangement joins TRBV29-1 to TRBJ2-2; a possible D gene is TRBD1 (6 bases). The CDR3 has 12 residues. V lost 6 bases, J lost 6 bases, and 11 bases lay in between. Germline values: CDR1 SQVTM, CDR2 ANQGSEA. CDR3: CSVAPGAGELFF. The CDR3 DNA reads TGCAGCGTCGCCCCAGGGGCCGGGGAGCTGTTTTTT.

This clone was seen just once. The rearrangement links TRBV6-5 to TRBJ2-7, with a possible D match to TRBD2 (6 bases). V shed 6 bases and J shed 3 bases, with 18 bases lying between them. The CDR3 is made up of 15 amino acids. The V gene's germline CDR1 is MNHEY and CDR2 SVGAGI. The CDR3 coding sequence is TGTGCCAGCAGAGACCCCCCCGGAGGGGACTACGAGCAGTACTTC. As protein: CASRDPPGGDYEQYF.

The CDR3 sequence is CASSVRAGYGYTF. The CDR3 DNA reads as TGTGCCAGCAGCGTAAGGGCGGGCTATGGCTACACCTTC. The chain recombines TRBV9 with TRBJ1-2; no definite D call. The CDR3 is 13 amino acids. The germline gives CDR1 SGDLS, CDR2 YYNGEE. The V end was cut by 1 base, the J end by 4 bases, with 8 bases between.

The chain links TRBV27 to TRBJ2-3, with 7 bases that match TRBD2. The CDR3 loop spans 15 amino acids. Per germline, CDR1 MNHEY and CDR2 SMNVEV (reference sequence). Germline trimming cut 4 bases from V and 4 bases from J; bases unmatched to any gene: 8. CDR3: CASSWSKGRADTQYF. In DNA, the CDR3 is TGTGCCAGCAGTTGGTCGAAGGGGAGGGCAGATACGCAGTATTTT.

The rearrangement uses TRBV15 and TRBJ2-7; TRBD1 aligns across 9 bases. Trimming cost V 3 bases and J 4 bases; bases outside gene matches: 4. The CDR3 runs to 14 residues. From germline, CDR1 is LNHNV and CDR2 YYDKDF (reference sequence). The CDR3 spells CATSRGTGRYEQYF. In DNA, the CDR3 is TGTGCCACCAGCAGGGGGACAGGGAGGTACGAGCAGTACTTC.

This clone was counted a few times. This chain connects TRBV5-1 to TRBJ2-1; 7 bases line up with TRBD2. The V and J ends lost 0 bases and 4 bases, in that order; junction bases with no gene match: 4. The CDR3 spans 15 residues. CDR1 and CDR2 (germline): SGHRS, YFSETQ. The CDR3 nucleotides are TGCGCCAGCAGCTTGGGGTCTAGCGGTTACAATGAGCAGTTCTTC. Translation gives CASSLGSSGYNEQFF.

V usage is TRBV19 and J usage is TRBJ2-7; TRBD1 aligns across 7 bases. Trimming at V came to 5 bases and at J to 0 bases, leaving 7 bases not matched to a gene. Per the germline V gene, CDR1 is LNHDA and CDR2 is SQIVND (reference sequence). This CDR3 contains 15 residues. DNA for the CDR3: TGTGCCAGTAGTCCCGGGACAGCCAGCTCCTACGAGCAGTACGTC. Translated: CASSPGTASSYEQYV.

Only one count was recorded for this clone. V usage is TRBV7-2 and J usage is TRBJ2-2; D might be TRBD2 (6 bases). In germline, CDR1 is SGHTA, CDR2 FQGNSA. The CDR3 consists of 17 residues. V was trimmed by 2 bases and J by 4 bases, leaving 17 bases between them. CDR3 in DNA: TGTGCCAGCAGCTTATCCCGGGAGTCGGCTTTCACCGGGGAGCTGTTTTTT. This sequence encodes CASSLSRESAFTGELFF.

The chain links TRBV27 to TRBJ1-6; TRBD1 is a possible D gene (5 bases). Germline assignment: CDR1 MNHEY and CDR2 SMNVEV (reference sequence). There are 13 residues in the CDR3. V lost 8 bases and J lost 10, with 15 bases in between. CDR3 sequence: CASSPGRESPLHF. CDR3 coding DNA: TGTGCCAGCTCGCCGGGCAGGGAATCACCCCTCCACTTT.

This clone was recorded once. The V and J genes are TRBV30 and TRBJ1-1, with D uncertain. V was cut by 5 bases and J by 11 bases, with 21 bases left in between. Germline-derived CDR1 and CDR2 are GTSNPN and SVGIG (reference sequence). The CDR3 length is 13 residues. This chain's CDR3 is CAWAQFQRAVAFF. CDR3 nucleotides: TGTGCCTGGGCCCAATTTCAGAGGGCAGTGGCTTTCTTT.

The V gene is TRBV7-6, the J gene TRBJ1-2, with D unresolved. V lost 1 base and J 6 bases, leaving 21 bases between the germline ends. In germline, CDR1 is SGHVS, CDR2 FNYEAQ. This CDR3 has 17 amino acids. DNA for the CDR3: TGTGCCAGCAGCTTAGGCTGGCGAAGGCAGGATAGTCATGGCTACACCTTC. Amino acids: CASSLGWRRQDSHGYTF.

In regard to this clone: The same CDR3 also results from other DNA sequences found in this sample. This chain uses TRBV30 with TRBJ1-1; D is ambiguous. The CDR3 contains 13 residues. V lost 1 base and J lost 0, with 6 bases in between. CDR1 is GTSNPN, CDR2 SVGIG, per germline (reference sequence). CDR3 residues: CAWSALLNTEAFF. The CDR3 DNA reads TGTGCCTGGAGTGCCCTCCTGAACACTGAAGCTTTCTTT. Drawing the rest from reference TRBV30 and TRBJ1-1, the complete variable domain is SQTIHQWPATLVQPVGSPLSLECTVEGTSNPNLYWYRQAAGRGLQLLFYSVGIGQISSEVPQNLSASRPQDRQFILSSKKLLLSDSGFYLCAWSALLNTEAFFGQGTRLTVV.

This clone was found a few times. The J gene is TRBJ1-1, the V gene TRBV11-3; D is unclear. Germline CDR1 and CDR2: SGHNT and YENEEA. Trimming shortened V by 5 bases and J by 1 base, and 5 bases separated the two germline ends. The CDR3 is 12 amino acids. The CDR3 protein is CASSVRNTEAFF. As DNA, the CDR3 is TGTGCCAGCAGCGTGAGGAACACTGAAGCTTTCTTT.

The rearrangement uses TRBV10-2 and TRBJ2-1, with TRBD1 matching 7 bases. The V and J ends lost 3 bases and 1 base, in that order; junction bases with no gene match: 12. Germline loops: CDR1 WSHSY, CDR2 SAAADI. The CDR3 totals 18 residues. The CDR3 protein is CASSDPQGFPPSYNEQFF. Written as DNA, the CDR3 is TGCGCCAGCAGTGATCCACAGGGGTTCCCCCCATCCTACAATGAGCAGTTCTTC.

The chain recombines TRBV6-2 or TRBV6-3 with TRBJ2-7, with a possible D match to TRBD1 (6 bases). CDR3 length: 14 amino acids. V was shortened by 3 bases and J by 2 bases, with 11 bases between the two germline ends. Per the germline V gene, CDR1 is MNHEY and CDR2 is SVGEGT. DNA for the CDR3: TGTGCCAGCAGTTATTTCGGACAGACCTACGAGCAGTACTTC. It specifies CASSYFGQTYEQYF.

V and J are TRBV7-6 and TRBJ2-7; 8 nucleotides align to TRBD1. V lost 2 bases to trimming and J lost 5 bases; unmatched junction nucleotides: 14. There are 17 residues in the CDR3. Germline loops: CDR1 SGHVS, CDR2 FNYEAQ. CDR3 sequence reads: CASSLPRAVTGVNEQYF. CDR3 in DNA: TGTGCCAGCAGCTTACCCCGGGCCGTGACAGGGGTCAACGAGCAGTACTTC.

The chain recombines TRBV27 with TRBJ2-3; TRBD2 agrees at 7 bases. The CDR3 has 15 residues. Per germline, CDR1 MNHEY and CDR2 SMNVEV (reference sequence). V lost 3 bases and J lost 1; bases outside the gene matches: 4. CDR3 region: CASSFGSGRTDTQYF. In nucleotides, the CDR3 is TGTGCCAGCAGTTTCGGTAGCGGGCGCACAGATACGCAGTATTTT.

CDR3 DNA sequence: TGTGCCAGCAGCCCAGGACTAGCGGGGGCTACCTACGAGCAGTACTTC. Its translation is CASSPGLAGATYEQYF. The chain has TRBV7-2 and TRBJ2-7; 13 bases line up with TRBD2. There are 16 residues in the CDR3. V was pared by 5 bases and J by 2 bases, with 6 bases of the junction left unmatched. Germline values: CDR1 SGHTA, CDR2 FQGNSA.

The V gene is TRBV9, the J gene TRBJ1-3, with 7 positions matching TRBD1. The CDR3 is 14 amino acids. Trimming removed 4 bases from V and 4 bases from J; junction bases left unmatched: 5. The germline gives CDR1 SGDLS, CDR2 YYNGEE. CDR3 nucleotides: TGTGCCAGCAGCTCAAGGGACAGAGGAAACACCATATATTTT. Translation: CASSSRDRGNTIYF.

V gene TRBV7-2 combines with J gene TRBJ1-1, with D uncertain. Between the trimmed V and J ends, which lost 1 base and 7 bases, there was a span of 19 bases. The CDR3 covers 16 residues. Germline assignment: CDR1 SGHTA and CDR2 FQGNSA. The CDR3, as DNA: TGTGCCAGCAGCTTAGGTGAGGCCCTCTTTCGGGGTGAAGCTTTCTTT. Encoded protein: CASSLGEALFRGEAFF.

The CDR3 protein is CASSFAGFGNTIYF. The CDR3 region has the DNA TGTGCCAGCAGTTTCGCGGGTTTTGGAAACACCATATATTTT. The chain recombines TRBV27 with TRBJ1-3; no reliable D call. The CDR3 totals 14 residues. V dropped 3 bases and J dropped 3 bases, with 9 bases sitting between them. Germline V gene lookup returns CDR1 MNHEY and CDR2 SMNVEV (reference sequence).

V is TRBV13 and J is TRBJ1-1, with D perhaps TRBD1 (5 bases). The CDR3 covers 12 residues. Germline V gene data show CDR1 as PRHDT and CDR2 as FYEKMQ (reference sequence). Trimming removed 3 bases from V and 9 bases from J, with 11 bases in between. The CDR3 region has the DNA TGTGCCAGCAGCTTGGTCGGGGGGAAAGCTTTCTTT. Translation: CASSLVGGKAFF.

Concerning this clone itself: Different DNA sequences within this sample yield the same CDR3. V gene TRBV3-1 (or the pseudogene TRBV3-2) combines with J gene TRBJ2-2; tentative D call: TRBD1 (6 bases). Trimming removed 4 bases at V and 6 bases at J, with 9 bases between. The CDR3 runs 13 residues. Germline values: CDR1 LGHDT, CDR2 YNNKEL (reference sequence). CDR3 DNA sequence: TGTGCCAGCAGCCTACAGGGCTCCGGGGAGCTGTTTTTT. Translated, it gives CASSLQGSGELFF.

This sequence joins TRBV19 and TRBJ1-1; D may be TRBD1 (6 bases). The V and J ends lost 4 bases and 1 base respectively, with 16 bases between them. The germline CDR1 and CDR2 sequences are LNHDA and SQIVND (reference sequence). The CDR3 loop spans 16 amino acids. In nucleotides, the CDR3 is TGTGCCAGTAGTACCCTACAGGGTGCCCCGAACACTGAAGCTTTCTTT. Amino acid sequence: CASSTLQGAPNTEAFF. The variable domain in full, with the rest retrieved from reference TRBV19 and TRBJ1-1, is DGGITQSPKYLFRKEGQNVTLSCEQNLNHDAMYWYRQDPGQGLRLIYYSQIVNDFQKGDIAEGYSVSREKKESFPLTVTSAQKNPTAFYLCASSTLQGAPNTEAFFGQGTRLTVV.

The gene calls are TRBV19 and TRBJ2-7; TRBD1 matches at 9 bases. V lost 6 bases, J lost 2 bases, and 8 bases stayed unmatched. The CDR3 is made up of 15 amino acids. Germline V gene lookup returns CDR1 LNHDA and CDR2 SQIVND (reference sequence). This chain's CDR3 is CASSPTRQGAYEQYF. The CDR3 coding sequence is TGTGCCAGTAGCCCTACACGACAGGGGGCCTACGAGCAGTACTTC.

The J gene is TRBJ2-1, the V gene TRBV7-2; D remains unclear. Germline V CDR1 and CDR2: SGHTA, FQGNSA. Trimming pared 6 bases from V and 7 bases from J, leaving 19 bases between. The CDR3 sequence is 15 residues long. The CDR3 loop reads CASSRRGVGGNEQFF. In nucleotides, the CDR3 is TGTGCCAGCAGTCGCCGCGGAGTGGGTGGGAATGAGCAGTTCTTC.

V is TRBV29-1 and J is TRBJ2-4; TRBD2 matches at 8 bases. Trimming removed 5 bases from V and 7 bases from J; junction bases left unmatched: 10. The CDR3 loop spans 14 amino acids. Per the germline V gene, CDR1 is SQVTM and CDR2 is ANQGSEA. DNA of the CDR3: TGCAGCGTTATCGGCGGGAGGCCGCAGAACATTCAGTACTTC. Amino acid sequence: CSVIGGRPQNIQYF.